The 21 T cell receptor beta chains reported below all come from one sample, sequenced in a study of blood T cell repertoires in COVID-19. Method: immunoSEQ multiplex PCR; TCRdb's copy keeps in-frame clones and lacks some. The table includes roughly 77,000 clones, around 77% detected once. The sample was peripheral blood. All receptors come from a human donor in a cohort sampled during active COVID-19.

The CDR3, as DNA: TGTGCCAGCACTCCTGACCGGGTGGGCTACACCTTC. It specifies CASTPDRVGYTF. The chain is built from TRBV6-5 and TRBJ1-2; D is unresolved. The CDR3 contains 12 residues. The V gene's germline CDR1 is MNHEY and CDR2 SVGAGI. The V gene lost 7 bases and the J gene lost 8 bases, with 14 bases spanning the gap.

J is TRBJ1-3 and V is TRBV5-4; D is uncertain. Trimming removed 5 bases from V and 0 bases from J, with 15 bases in between. CDR1 SGHNT and CDR2 YYREEE come from the germline V gene (reference sequence). The CDR3 loop spans 16 amino acids. The CDR3 DNA follows: TGTGCCAGCAGTATGGTCGGGGTCGACTCTGGAAACACCATATATTTT. This sequence encodes CASSMVGVDSGNTIYF.

The table lists this clone with a count of one. The chain couples TRBV30 to TRBJ1-6; D call uncertain. The ends were cut back, 2 bases at V and 2 bases at J, with 16 bases in the middle. The CDR3 contains 17 residues. The germline CDR1 and CDR2 sequences are GTSNPN and SVGIG (reference sequence). The CDR3 spells CAWSIWTPGAYNSPLHF. The CDR3 coding sequence is TGTGCCTGGAGTATATGGACTCCCGGGGCCTATAATTCACCCCTCCACTTT. Full variable domain (remainder filled in from reference TRBV30 and TRBJ1-6): SQTIHQWPATLVQPVGSPLSLECTVEGTSNPNLYWYRQAAGRGLQLLFYSVGIGQISSEVPQNLSASRPQDRQFILSSKKLLLSDSGFYLCAWSIWTPGAYNSPLHFGNGTRLTVT.

CDR3 nucleotides: TGCGCCAGCAGCGGACTAGCGGGGGGCCAAGAGACCCAGTACTTC. Protein product: CASSGLAGGQETQYF. This chain connects TRBV5-1 to TRBJ2-5, with TRBD2 identical over 14 bases. The J segment lost 1 base and the V segment lost 4 bases, leaving 0 bases of the junction unmatched. Germline V gene sequence: CDR1 SGHRS, CDR2 YFSETQ. This CDR3 contains 15 residues.

The genes are TRBV5-6 and TRBJ2-7; 9 nucleotides agree with TRBD1. Per the germline V gene, CDR1 is SGHDT and CDR2 is YYEEEE. Losses at the gene ends were 2 bases for V and 8 bases for J; bases not matched to a gene: 5. The CDR3 runs 13 residues. The CDR3: CASSLGTGWKQYF. Here the CDR3 DNA reads TGTGCCAGCAGCTTAGGGACAGGGTGGAAGCAGTACTTC. The variable domain in full, completed from reference TRBV5-6 and TRBJ2-7, reads DAGVTQSPTHLIKTRGQQVTLRCSPKSGHDTVSWYQQALGQGPQFIFQYYEEEERQRGNFPDRFSGHQFPNYSSELNVNALLLGDSALYLCASSLGTGWKQYFGPGTRLTVT.

This clone showed up just a few times. This chain uses TRBV7-3 with TRBJ2-7; 11 bases fit TRBD1. This CDR3 is 14 amino acids long. Unmatched junction bases numbered 0, after V lost 3 bases and J lost 2 bases. Per germline, CDR1 SGHTA and CDR2 FQGTGA. The CDR3 sequence is CASSLGQGAYEQYF. CDR3 bases: TGTGCCAGCAGCTTGGGACAGGGGGCCTACGAGCAGTACTTC.

The chain employs TRBV12-3 or TRBV12-4 and TRBJ2-1; the D gene is possibly TRBD2 (7 bases). The germline V and J ends were trimmed by 5 bases and 7 bases, with 12 bases remaining between them. The CDR3 has 13 amino acids. The chain's CDR3 is CASSRGGRNEQFF. The CDR3 DNA reads as TGTGCCAGCAGTAGGGGGGGGCGGAATGAGCAGTTCTTC.

The J gene is TRBJ1-4, the V gene TRBV7-9; 8 bases agree with TRBD1. V gave up 5 bases and J gave up 7 bases; unmatched junction bases: 9. Per the germline V gene, CDR1 is SEHNR and CDR2 is FQNEAQ (reference sequence). The CDR3 runs 15 residues. The chain's CDR3 is CASSPSGGSGEKLFF. CDR3 sequence (DNA): TGTGCCAGCAGCCCATCAGGGGGCTCAGGTGAAAAACTGTTTTTT.

The sample holds a few counts of this clone. The rearrangement links TRBV5-1 to TRBJ2-7, with 9 bases fitting TRBD1. CDR3 length: 14 amino acids. Germline CDR1 reads SGHRS; CDR2 reads YFSETQ. V lost 2 bases, J lost 4 bases, and 4 bases stayed unmatched. The CDR3 loop reads CASSFVQGAYEQYF. CDR3 sequence (DNA): TGCGCCAGCAGCTTTGTACAGGGGGCGTACGAGCAGTACTTC. Using reference TRBV5-1 and TRBJ2-7 for the parts outside the CDR3, the full variable domain is KAGVTQTPRYLIKTRGQQVTLSCSPISGHRSVSWYQQTPGQGLQFLFEYFSETQRNKGNFPGRFSGRQFSNSRSEMNVSTLELGDSALYLCASSFVQGAYEQYFGPGTRLTVT.

The J gene is TRBJ1-2, the V gene TRBV5-1, with D possibly TRBD1 on 6 matching bases. Trimming stripped 4 bases from V and 8 bases from J, with 15 bases between. CDR1 and CDR2 from the germline V gene are SGHRS and YFSETQ. This CDR3 comprises 13 residues. The CDR3 loop is CASSGYRVEGYTF. The CDR3 DNA reads TGCGCCAGCAGCGGTTACAGGGTTGAGGGCTACACCTTC.

The chain is built from TRBV5-1 and TRBJ1-2; D uncertain. The CDR3 covers 14 residues. With 0 bases removed from V and 7 bases from J, the gap between germline ends came to 13 bases. The germline CDR1 and CDR2 sequences are SGHRS and YFSETQ. The CDR3 bases are TGCGCCAGCAGCTTGGAATCGAAGGGAGGTGGCTACACCTTC. As protein: CASSLESKGGGYTF.

Only one count was recorded for this clone. In DNA form, the CDR3 reads TGCGCCAGCAGCTTGGTGCTCGGGATAGATACGCAGTATTTT. It encodes CASSLVLGIDTQYF. This chain connects TRBV5-1 to TRBJ2-3, with a weak D call TRBD2 (5 bases). The length of the CDR3 is 14 residues. Germline V lookup: CDR1 SGHRS, CDR2 YFSETQ. Between the trimmed V and J ends, which lost 0 bases and 5 bases, there was a span of 10 bases.

The chain links TRBV19 to TRBJ2-7; perhaps TRBD1 as D (5 bases). The CDR3 consists of 13 residues. V was cut by 5 bases and J by 3 bases, with 11 bases left in between. The germline gives CDR1 LNHDA, CDR2 SQIVND (reference sequence). CDR3 DNA sequence: TGTGCCAGTAGTTCAGGGCGTTTCTACGAGCAGTACTTC. This codes for CASSSGRFYEQYF.

The chain recombines TRBV7-2 with TRBJ2-1, with 9 positions matching TRBD2. The junction had 4 bases not matched to a gene; V was cut back by 8 bases and J by 2 bases. The length of the CDR3 is 14 residues. Germline loops: CDR1 SGHTA, CDR2 FQGNSA. The DNA of the CDR3 is TGTGCCAGCCGTAGCGGGGGAGCCTACAATGAGCAGTTCTTC. This codes for CASRSGGAYNEQFF. Looking up the rest from reference TRBV7-2 and TRBJ2-1 gives the full variable domain: GAGVSQSPSNKVTEKGKDVELRCDPISGHTALYWYRQSLGQGLEFLIYFQGNSAPDKSGLPSDRFSAERTGGSVSTLTIQRTQQEDSAVYLCASRSGGAYNEQFFGPGTRLTVL.

This clone has just a few counts. The rearrangement joins TRBV5-1 to TRBJ2-7; TRBD2 aligns across 8 bases. The junction had 12 bases not matched to a gene; V was cut back by 4 bases and J by 6 bases. The CDR3 has 15 amino acids. Germline V gives CDR1 SGHRS, CDR2 YFSETQ. CDR3: CASSGLAGGSSEQYF. CDR3 nucleotide sequence: TGCGCCAGCAGCGGTCTGGCGGGGGGCTCTTCCGAGCAGTACTTC.

The DNA for the CDR3 is TGTGCCAGCAGTGAAGATGCGGGTTACACTGAAGCTTTCTTT. Its protein product is CASSEDAGYTEAFF. This rearrangement joins TRBV6-1 to TRBJ1-1; D is undetermined. Germline loops: CDR1 MNHNS, CDR2 SASEGT. The ends were cut back, 1 base at V and 3 bases at J, with 9 bases in the middle. The CDR3 has 14 residues.

The chain is built from TRBV9 and TRBJ2-1; tentatively, D is TRBD2 (6 bases). The germline V and J ends were trimmed by 1 base and 5 bases, with 13 bases remaining between them. Germline-derived CDR1 and CDR2 are SGDLS and YYNGEE. The CDR3 has 15 residues. DNA of the CDR3: TGTGCCAGCAGCGTATTGGGCCTAGCGAACAATGAGCAGTTCTTC. Protein sequence: CASSVLGLANNEQFF.

This clone was counted between two and nine times. The chain employs TRBV27 and TRBJ1-6; D unresolved. The germline V and J ends were trimmed by 0 bases and 7 bases, with 16 bases remaining between them. From germline, CDR1 is MNHEY and CDR2 SMNVEV (reference sequence). This CDR3 spans 17 amino acids. The CDR3 protein is CASSLSPVTFLNSPLHF. CDR3 bases: TGTGCCAGCAGTTTATCTCCTGTGACATTCCTAAATTCACCCCTCCACTTT.

The sample holds a few counts of this clone. Other DNA sequences within the sample encode an identical CDR3. The V gene is TRBV9, the J gene TRBJ2-1; 7 nucleotides match TRBD2. CDR1 is SGDLS, CDR2 YYNGEE, per germline. Germline trimming cut 3 bases from V and 3 bases from J; bases unmatched to any gene: 6. CDR3 length equals 15 residues. In DNA form, the CDR3 reads TGTGCCAGCAGCGCGTCCGGGGGGTTCTACAATGAGCAGTTCTTC. It encodes CASSASGGFYNEQFF.

This chain links TRBV5-1 with TRBJ1-1; 9 bases are a match to TRBD1. The V gene end was trimmed by 4 bases and the J gene end by 1 base; junction bases not matched to a gene: 2. The CDR3 runs 14 residues. The germline CDR1 and CDR2 sequences are SGHRS and YFSETQ. This chain's CDR3 is CASSMDRGNTEAFF. The DNA of the CDR3 is TGCGCCAGCAGCATGGACAGGGGGAACACTGAAGCTTTCTTT.

The V call is TRBV5-1, the J call TRBJ1-6; no clear D gene. V was clipped by 2 bases and J by 4 bases, with 7 bases between them. Germline V gene lookup returns CDR1 SGHRS and CDR2 YFSETQ. This CDR3 is 14 amino acids long. CDR3 sequence reads: CASSLDGYNSPLHF. CDR3 nucleotides: TGCGCCAGCAGCTTAGACGGGTATAATTCACCCCTCCACTTT. Full variable domain (rest looked up from reference TRBV5-1 and TRBJ1-6): KAGVTQTPRYLIKTRGQQVTLSCSPISGHRSVSWYQQTPGQGLQFLFEYFSETQRNKGNFPGRFSGRQFSNSRSEMNVSTLELGDSALYLCASSLDGYNSPLHFGNGTRLTVT.